One sample yielded the 27 T cell receptor beta chains listed below, sequenced in a study of technical replicates of blood from four donors. Measured with immunoSEQ multiplex PCR; TCRdb has only the in-frame clones, and not every one. The table lists 75,000 to 95,000 clones, around 90% of them singletons. The sample taken for sequencing was T cells isolated from PBMCs. These receptors came from a human donor in good health.

The chain has TRBV15 and TRBJ1-5; TRBD1 aligns across 8 bases. The ends lost 4 bases at V and 6 bases at J; junction bases unmatched: 5. The CDR3 contains 14 residues. Germline CDR1 is LNHNV and CDR2 is YYDKDF (reference sequence). For the CDR3, the DNA is TGTGCCACCAGCAACCAGGGGGCAAGTCAGCCCCAGCATTTT. Its protein is CATSNQGASQPQHF.

The rearrangement links TRBV5-4 to TRBJ2-7; 9 nucleotides match TRBD1. V was pared by 4 bases and J by 2 bases, with 4 bases of the junction left unmatched. CDR3 size: 14 residues. Per the germline V gene, CDR1 is SGHNT and CDR2 is YYREEE (reference sequence). In DNA form, the CDR3 reads TGTGCCAGCAGCCCCGGGACAGGGACCTACGAGCAGTACTTC. Amino acid sequence: CASSPGTGTYEQYF.

This chain connects TRBV6-4 to TRBJ1-2; 8 bases line up with TRBD1. This CDR3 has 15 amino acids. Germline V gives CDR1 MRHNA, CDR2 SNTAGT. The V segment lost 4 bases and the J segment 5 bases; nucleotides outside the gene matches: 9. The CDR3 loop reads CASSGTGSGVYGYTF. CDR3 nucleotides: TGTGCCAGCAGTGGGACAGGGTCCGGAGTGTATGGCTACACCTTC.

The V call is TRBV27, the J call TRBJ1-5, with TRBD1 as a possible D gene (6 bases). The CDR3 spans 15 residues. The germline V and J ends were trimmed by 4 bases and 5 bases, with 15 bases remaining between them. Germline V CDR1 and CDR2: MNHEY, SMNVEV (reference sequence). The CDR3 region has the DNA TGTGCCAGCAGTTCACAGGGAGGGACATATCAGCCCCAGCATTTT. It is translated as CASSSQGGTYQPQHF.

The V gene is TRBV2, the J gene TRBJ1-2; tentative D call: TRBD1 (5 bases). The CDR3 consists of 15 residues. Deletions cut 2 bases from V and 4 bases from J, with 14 bases between. CDR1 and CDR2 from the germline V gene are SNHLY and FYNNEI. CDR3 DNA: TGTGCCAGCAGTGAATGGGGCAGGGAGGCCTATGGCTACACCTTC. Protein: CASSEWGREAYGYTF.

The J gene is TRBJ2-1, the V gene TRBV28; D might be TRBD2 (6 bases). CDR3 size: 15 residues. Germline V gene lookup returns CDR1 MDHEN and CDR2 SYDVKM. V shed 7 bases and J shed 4 bases, with 17 bases lying between them. CDR3 loop: CASTSMGGAYNEQFF. The CDR3 bases are TGTGCCAGCACCTCGATGGGCGGGGCGTACAATGAGCAGTTCTTC.

This rearrangement joins TRBV5-1 to TRBJ1-5, with 7 positions matching TRBD1. This CDR3 spans 15 amino acids. Germline V gene data show CDR1 as SGHRS and CDR2 as YFSETQ. Losses at the gene ends were 0 bases for V and 2 bases for J; bases not matched to a gene: 2. The CDR3 coding sequence is TGCGCCAGCAGCTTGGATGGACAGGGCAATCAGCCCCAGCATTTT. Protein product: CASSLDGQGNQPQHF.

The CDR3 is CASSSGGWGFRNTIYF. As DNA, the CDR3 is TGTGCCAGCAGTTCAGGGGGGTGGGGGTTTAGAAACACCATATATTTT. The chain is built from TRBV28 and TRBJ1-3, with 7 bases aligning to TRBD1. The CDR3 extends over 16 amino acids. Germline lookup yields CDR1 MDHEN and CDR2 SYDVKM. The J segment lost 5 bases and the V segment lost 4 bases, leaving 11 bases of the junction unmatched.

The chain employs TRBV5-1 and TRBJ2-1; 8 nucleotides agree with TRBD2. V trimming: 1 base; J trimming: 2 bases; junction bases outside the gene matches: 5. Germline V gives CDR1 SGHRS, CDR2 YFSETQ. The CDR3 length is 16 residues. The CDR3: CASSLRSGRAYNEQFF. The CDR3 nucleotides read TGCGCCAGCAGCTTGAGATCCGGGAGGGCCTACAATGAGCAGTTCTTC.

The chain recombines TRBV6-1 with TRBJ2-2, with 7 positions matching TRBD2. CDR3 length equals 13 residues. Germline V gene data show CDR1 as MNHNS and CDR2 as SASEGT. The V and J ends lost 11 bases and 2 bases, in that order; junction bases with no gene match: 5. CDR3 DNA sequence: TGTGCCGGGGCGGGGGTTAACACCGGGGAGCTGTTTTTT. Protein: CAGAGVNTGELFF.

J is TRBJ2-5 and V is TRBV10-2; D may be TRBD2 (6 bases). V lost 8 bases, J lost 3 bases, and 16 bases lay in between. The CDR3 is 14 residues long. Germline V gene sequence: CDR1 WSHSY, CDR2 SAAADI. In DNA form, the CDR3 reads TGCGCCAGCTCCCAAAGGGGAGGAAAAGAGACCCAGTACTTC. It specifies CASSQRGGKETQYF.

This clone occurred a few times. The chain links TRBV7-9 to TRBJ1-1; possible D gene TRBD1, 6 bases. The CDR3 consists of 13 residues. Germline assignment: CDR1 SEHNR and CDR2 FQNEAQ (reference sequence). V shed 7 bases and J shed 11 bases, with 20 bases lying between them. The CDR3 DNA reads TGTGCCAGCAAGACTCAGGGGATACTCGACGCTTTCTTT. Encoded protein: CASKTQGILDAFF.

The rearrangement uses TRBV11-3 and TRBJ2-5; D is ambiguous. Germline loops: CDR1 SGHNT, CDR2 YENEEA. The CDR3 is 14 amino acids. Trimming stripped 1 base from V and 2 bases from J, with 8 bases between. The CDR3 DNA follows: TGTGCCAGCAGCTTAGTTAGGAGTCAAGAGACCCAGTACTTC. It codes for CASSLVRSQETQYF.

The chain recombines TRBV27 with TRBJ1-3, with D possibly TRBD1 on 5 matching bases. This CDR3 is 18 amino acids long. Trimming shortened V by 7 bases and J by 0 bases, and 22 bases separated the two germline ends. Germline CDR1 MNHEY, CDR2 SMNVEV (reference sequence). CDR3 nucleotide sequence: TGTGCCAGCATGCCCTCGGGGGTTATTAAATACTCTGGAAACACCATATATTTT. Its protein product is CASMPSGVIKYSGNTIYF.

This chain connects TRBV5-1 to TRBJ2-3, with D unresolved. V lost 0 bases, J lost 0 bases, and 8 bases lay in between. The CDR3 has 15 residues. Germline values: CDR1 SGHRS, CDR2 YFSETQ. This CDR3 reads CASSLGDTSTDTQYF. DNA of the CDR3: TGCGCCAGCAGCTTGGGTGACACGAGCACAGATACGCAGTATTTT.

The rearrangement uses TRBV27 and TRBJ1-1; D is possibly TRBD1 (5 bases). This CDR3 contains 15 residues. Per the germline V gene, CDR1 is MNHEY and CDR2 is SMNVEV (reference sequence). V was shortened by 0 bases and J by 2 bases, with 10 bases between the two germline ends. The CDR3 DNA reads TGTGCCAGCAGTTTATCCCACAGGTCCAACACTGAAGCTTTCTTT. The encoded protein is CASSLSHRSNTEAFF.

The chain is built from TRBV18 and TRBJ2-7; maybe TRBD1 (6 bases). CDR3 size: 14 residues. V lost 6 bases and J 7 bases, leaving 19 bases between the germline ends. CDR1 and CDR2 (germline): KGHSH, LQKENI. The CDR3, as DNA: TGTGCCAGCTCGAATGGACAGCCTCAATCGGAGCAGTACTTC. Amino acids: CASSNGQPQSEQYF. Supplemented by reference TRBV18 and TRBJ2-7, the full variable domain reads NAGVMQNPRHLVRRRGQEARLRCSPMKGHSHVYWYRQLPEEGLKFMVYLQKENIIDESGMPKERFSAEFPKEGPSILRIQQVVRGDSAAYFCASSNGQPQSEQYFGPGTRLTVT.

The chain employs TRBV30 and TRBJ1-1; TRBD1 matches 8 bases. With 5 bases clipped from V and 0 bases from J, the junction kept 5 bases outside the gene matches. The length of the CDR3 is 14 residues. In germline, CDR1 is GTSNPN, CDR2 SVGIG (reference sequence). The CDR3 region is CAWASGGLNTEAFF. The CDR3 DNA is TGTGCCTGGGCCTCAGGGGGCTTGAACACTGAAGCTTTCTTT.

This chain joins TRBV18 and TRBJ2-7, with TRBD2 as a possible D gene (5 bases). The CDR3 loop spans 13 amino acids. The germline V gene encodes CDR1 KGHSH and CDR2 LQKENI. V was cut by 3 bases and J by 2 bases, with 8 bases left in between. CDR3 sequence reads: CASSPPGTYEQYF. The CDR3 DNA reads as TGTGCCAGCTCACCTCCGGGAACCTACGAGCAGTACTTC.

This chain connects TRBV2 to TRBJ2-3; 9 bases line up with TRBD2. The V and J ends lost 6 bases and 7 bases, in that order; junction bases with no gene match: 8. This CDR3 is built from 14 residues. Looked up from germline, CDR1 is SNHLY and CDR2 is FYNNEI. CDR3 bases: TGTGCCAGCAGGGTACTAGCGGGTCCTTATACGCAGTATTTT. Encoded protein: CASRVLAGPYTQYF.

The genes are TRBV10-1 and TRBJ1-1, with TRBD1 as a possible D gene (6 bases). The V gene's germline CDR1 is WNHNN and CDR2 SYGVQD (reference sequence). This CDR3 is 13 amino acids long. V gave up 0 bases and J gave up 7 bases, with 9 bases separating them. The CDR3 coding sequence is TGCGCCAGCAGTGAGTCTAGGGGGTTTGAAGCTTTCTTT. Translating gives CASSESRGFEAFF.

This clone came up once. This chain links TRBV20-1 with TRBJ1-2; no reliable D call. Trimming shortened V by 5 bases and J by 3 bases, and 7 bases separated the two germline ends. CDR1 is DFQATT and CDR2 is SNEGSKA in the germline V gene (reference sequence). CDR3 length equals 11 residues. The chain's CDR3 is CSAPVDYGYTF. CDR3 DNA: TGCAGTGCTCCTGTTGACTATGGCTACACCTTC.

The chain carries TRBV15 and TRBJ2-5, with TRBD2 as a possible D gene (5 bases). Trimming stripped 5 bases from V and 5 bases from J, with 30 bases between. The germline V gene has CDR1 LNHNV and CDR2 YYDKDF (reference sequence). The CDR3 sequence is 19 residues long. The CDR3 DNA reads TGTGCCACCAGCCTCTCTCATTCGGGCCCCGCCGGAGAGCGGGAGACCCAGTACTTC. The encoded protein is CATSLSHSGPAGERETQYF. Combining the CDR3 with reference TRBV15 and TRBJ2-5 gives the whole variable domain DAMVIQNPRYQVTQFGKPVTLSCSQTLNHNVMYWYQQKSSQAPKLLFHYYDKDFNNEADTPDNFQSRRPNTSFCFLDIRSPGLGDTAMYLCATSLSHSGPAGERETQYFGPGTRLLVL.

The rearrangement uses TRBV7-9 and TRBJ1-4; 8 nucleotides align to TRBD1. V was clipped by 0 bases and J by 8 bases; unmatched bases: 2. The CDR3 runs 14 residues. Germline loops: CDR1 SEHNR, CDR2 FQNEAQ (reference sequence). This CDR3 reads CASSLARQGEKLFF. CDR3 DNA sequence: TGTGCCAGCAGCTTAGCCAGACAGGGGGAAAAACTGTTTTTT.

The chain carries TRBV14 and TRBJ2-1; 7 bases line up with TRBD1. Germline-derived CDR1 and CDR2 are SGHDN and FVKESK. The CDR3 has 16 amino acids. V was pared by 3 bases and J by 7 bases, with 12 bases of the junction left unmatched. CDR3: CASSQGPGQWGNEQFF. Written as DNA, the CDR3 is TGTGCCAGCAGCCAGGGCCCGGGACAGTGGGGGAATGAGCAGTTCTTC.

The chain links TRBV6-1 to TRBJ2-7, with D perhaps TRBD1 (6 bases). Trimming removed 3 bases at V and 2 bases at J, with 11 bases between. CDR3 length equals 14 residues. CDR1 is MNHNS, CDR2 SASEGT, per germline. The CDR3 is CASSDEWTAYEQYF. DNA of the CDR3: TGTGCCAGCAGTGACGAGTGGACAGCCTACGAGCAGTACTTC.

The chain has TRBV27 and TRBJ2-5; D is undetermined. Trimming took 0 bases from V and 2 from J, leaving 10 bases between them. The CDR3 runs to 15 residues. Germline lookup yields CDR1 MNHEY and CDR2 SMNVEV (reference sequence). The CDR3 protein is CASSLSRHPQETQYF. The CDR3, as DNA: TGTGCCAGCAGTTTATCAAGACATCCACAAGAGACCCAGTACTTC.